What follows are 13 T cell receptor beta chains derived from one specimen sequenced in a study of T-cell memory formation after mild COVID-19. TCRdb re-analysed the 5' RACE reads in MiXCR, keeping a single row per CDR3 protein. In the table there are hundreds of thousands of distinct CDR3 sequences, roughly 21% of which are singletons. Sequencing was carried out using PBMCs or a T cell subset sorted from them (not recorded which). These receptors were obtained from an adult woman who had mild COVID-19 (a few samples of this study predate the infection). Cell type and time point are not known.

J is TRBJ2-7 and V is TRBV4-1, with D tentatively TRBD2 (5 bases). Germline assignment: CDR1 MGHRA and CDR2 YSYEKL. The CDR3 is 14 amino acids. With 1 base removed from V and 5 bases from J, the gap between germline ends came to 12 bases. For the CDR3, the DNA is TGCGCCAGCAGCCAAGTCGGACTCGTACACGAGCAGTACTTC. Its translation: CASSQVGLVHEQYF.

There are a few counts of this clonotype. The chain is built from TRBV5-4 and TRBJ1-1, with 7 bases that match TRBD1. The CDR3 extends over 16 amino acids. The germline V gene encodes CDR1 SGHNT and CDR2 YYREEE (reference sequence). Trimming removed 3 bases from V and 4 bases from J; junction bases left unmatched: 12. CDR3 region: CASSSALRQGGTEAFF. The DNA of the CDR3 is TGTGCCAGCAGCTCCGCTCTTCGACAGGGAGGCACTGAAGCTTTCTTT.

The chain carries TRBV5-1 and TRBJ2-3, with 7 positions matching TRBD2. Germline values: CDR1 SGHRS, CDR2 YFSETQ. This CDR3 region has 15 residues. V was pared by 7 bases and J by 1 base, with 9 bases of the junction left unmatched. In DNA form, the CDR3 reads TGCGCCAGCTGCTCTTGGGCGGGGGGCACAGATACGCAGTATTTT. This sequence encodes CASCSWAGGTDTQYF.

On this clonotype itself: Sequence at one end of the junction differs from germline and may be a read error. This chain connects TRBV7-7 to TRBJ2-7, with 7 nucleotides matching TRBD1. This CDR3 has 14 amino acids. Germline values: CDR1 SSHAT, CDR2 FNYEAQ (reference sequence). CDR3 region: CASSPSTGDYEQYF. The CDR3 DNA reads as TGTGCTAGCAGCCCATCTACAGGGGACTACGAGCAGTACTTC.

This sequence joins TRBV6-2 or TRBV6-3 and TRBJ2-1; 7 bases align to TRBD2. Germline trimming cut 10 bases from V and 10 bases from J; bases unmatched to any gene: 7. The CDR3 consists of 11 residues. Germline CDR1 is MNHEY and CDR2 is SVGEGT. CDR3 sequence: CATSGVGEQFF. The CDR3 DNA follows: TGTGCCACCAGCGGGGTCGGCGAGCAGTTCTTC.

This clonotype has only a few counts. This sequence joins TRBV6-2 or TRBV6-3 and TRBJ2-1; 11 bases align to TRBD1. Losses at the gene ends were 7 bases for V and 6 bases for J; bases not matched to a gene: 11. The CDR3 has 16 residues. Germline lookup yields CDR1 MNHEY and CDR2 SVGEGT. The CDR3, as DNA: TGTGCCAGCACCAGAACCGGGACAGGGGGACGCAATGAGCAGTTCTTC. Protein sequence: CASTRTGTGGRNEQFF.

This clonotype was observed a few times. V is TRBV20-1 and J is TRBJ2-5, with 14 nucleotides matching TRBD2. Germline CDR1 and CDR2: DFQATT and SNEGSKA (reference sequence). V lost 6 bases and J lost 4; bases outside the gene matches: 16. This CDR3 region has 18 residues. The CDR3 reads CSARGLGLAGAARETQYF. The CDR3 nucleotides read TGCAGTGCCCGTGGCCTGGGACTAGCGGGGGCCGCCAGAGAGACCCAGTACTTC.

The chain links TRBV6-4 to TRBJ2-7; 10 bases map to TRBD1. Germline V gene lookup returns CDR1 MRHNA and CDR2 SNTAGT. The junction had 4 bases not matched to a gene; V was cut back by 6 bases and J by 5 bases. This CDR3 comprises 13 residues. This CDR3 reads CASSPDRGHEQYF. DNA for the CDR3: TGTGCCAGCAGCCCAGACAGGGGGCACGAGCAGTACTTC.

This clonotype was seen a few times. The chain has TRBV10-3 and TRBJ2-1; TRBD2 agrees at 9 bases. In germline, CDR1 is ENHRY, CDR2 SYGVKD. Unmatched junction bases numbered 8, after V lost 4 bases and J lost 4 bases. This CDR3 spans 16 amino acids. This CDR3 reads CAISVAGAHEYNEQFF. In DNA form, the CDR3 reads TGTGCCATCAGTGTAGCGGGAGCCCACGAGTACAATGAGCAGTTCTTC.

The rearrangement joins TRBV18 to TRBJ2-6; D possibly corresponds to TRBD2 (6 bases). The V end lost 1 base, the J end lost 0 bases, and 19 bases lay between the germline ends. The CDR3 extends over 20 amino acids. Per germline, CDR1 KGHSH and CDR2 LQKENI. The CDR3 nucleotides read TGTGCCAGCTCACCACGCGGAGGGGCACCCTACAGCTCTGGGGCCAACGTCCTGACTTTC. This sequence encodes CASSPRGGAPYSSGANVLTF. The entire variable domain, with the rest obtained from reference TRBV18 and TRBJ2-6, is as follows: NAGVMQNPRHLVRRRGQEARLRCSPMKGHSHVYWYRQLPEEGLKFMVYLQKENIIDESGMPKERFSAEFPKEGPSILRIQQVVRGDSAAYFCASSPRGGAPYSSGANVLTFGAGSRLTVL.

This clonotype has a handful of counts. This sequence joins TRBV5-1 and TRBJ2-7; 8 bases fit TRBD1. Germline values: CDR1 SGHRS, CDR2 YFSETQ. The V segment lost 5 bases and the J segment 5 bases; nucleotides outside the gene matches: 9. CDR3 length: 14 amino acids. The CDR3 DNA reads as TGCGCCAGCAGTTTCCGGACAGGGTTACACGAGCAGTACTTC. Translation: CASSFRTGLHEQYF. Complete variable domain (other parts from reference TRBV5-1 and TRBJ2-7): KAGVTQTPRYLIKTRGQQVTLSCSPISGHRSVSWYQQTPGQGLQFLFEYFSETQRNKGNFPGRFSGRQFSNSRSEMNVSTLELGDSALYLCASSFRTGLHEQYFGPGTRLTVT.

This chain joins TRBV29-1 and TRBJ2-5; 10 positions agree with TRBD2. The germline V gene has CDR1 SQVTM and CDR2 ANQGSEA. After removal of 3 bases from V and 5 bases from J, the junction contained 6 bases not matched to a gene. The CDR3 consists of 14 residues. The CDR3 DNA sequence: TGCAGCGTTGACCCTAGCGGGAGTGACGAGACCCAGTACTTC. Its protein product is CSVDPSGSDETQYF.

In this sample, this clonotype turned up many times. Germline and junction disagree at one end, which may indicate a read error. V usage is TRBV5-1 and J usage is TRBJ2-7; D is unresolved. Germline V gene sequence: CDR1 SGHRS, CDR2 YFSETQ. This CDR3 is 14 amino acids long. The DNA of the CDR3 is TGTGCCAGCAGCTTATCGGGCCTAGCCTACGAGCAGTACTTC. It is translated as CASSLSGLAYEQYF.